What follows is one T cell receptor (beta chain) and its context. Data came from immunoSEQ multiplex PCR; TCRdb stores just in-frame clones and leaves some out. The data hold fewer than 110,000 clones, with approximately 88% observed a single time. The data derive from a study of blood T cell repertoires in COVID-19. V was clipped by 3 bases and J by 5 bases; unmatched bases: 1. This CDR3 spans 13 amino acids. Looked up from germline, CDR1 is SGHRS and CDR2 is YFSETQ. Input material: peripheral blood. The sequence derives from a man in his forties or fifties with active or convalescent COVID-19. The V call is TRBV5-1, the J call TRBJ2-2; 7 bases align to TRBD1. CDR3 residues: CASSSQGTGELFF. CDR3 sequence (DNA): TGCGCCAGCAGCTCACAGGGGACCGGGGAGCTGTTTTTT.